A single TCR beta chain is shown here with its context. Its antigen is unknown. This sample stems from a study of OX40 agonist ivuxolimab in advanced cancers. Background on the study: Every 2 weeks, patients received ivuxolimab intravenously, dosed at 0.01 to 10 mg/kg. General study results and limits: Some nonresponders additionally presented with little normalized T-cell clonal expansion.

Assay used: immunoSEQ multiplex PCR; TCRdb lists only in-frame clones, some missing. The repertoire holds fewer than 45,000 clones, more than 70% seen once, with roughly 12% in the top ten. Germline V gives CDR1 SEHNR, CDR2 FQNEAQ (reference sequence). The CDR3 totals 15 residues. V dropped 6 bases and J dropped 7; count of bases not matched to a gene: 6. The sample consisted of CD4+ or CD8+ T cells sorted from blood, taken in a trial of the OX40 agonist ivuxolimab. The genes are TRBV7-9 and TRBJ2-1; 13 nucleotides align to TRBD2. This TCR was sampled from an adult with an advanced solid tumor such as melanoma, head and neck, liver or kidney cancer. The CDR3 nucleotides are TGTGCCAGCAGGCCCGGGACTAGCGGGATAAATGAGCAGTTCTTC. Translating it yields CASRPGTSGINEQFF.